The sequence of this T cell receptor (beta chain) was determined in a study of T cells expressing NK-cell markers. Across the study: The authors derived TCR beta repertoires from sorted CD3+CD56+NKG2C+, CD3+CD56+NKG2C- and CD3+CD56-NKG2C+ T cells. Among the eight sequenced donors, seven tested HCMV-seropositive and one tested seronegative.

A note on this clonotype: Its antigen is currently unknown.

TCRdb re-analyzed the 5' RACE reads; it lists each CDR3 protein once, without DNA. This sample's table has about 460,000 distinct CDR3 sequences. This CDR3 comprises 12 residues. Study-wide findings and caveats: Dominance of the CD3+CD56-NKG2C+ fraction by these clonotypes also held in four donors. HCMV specificity was not established for the expanded NKG2C+ T cell clones.

The rearrangement links TRBV12-3 or TRBV12-4 to TRBJ1-2. The sequencing sample was made of blood T cells: a sorted CD56 or NKG2C T cell subset, CD4+ or CD8+ T cells, or bulk PBMC T cells (not recorded which). The TCR originated in a woman aged 45 to 65 in good health. The CDR3 is CATARAGYGYTF.